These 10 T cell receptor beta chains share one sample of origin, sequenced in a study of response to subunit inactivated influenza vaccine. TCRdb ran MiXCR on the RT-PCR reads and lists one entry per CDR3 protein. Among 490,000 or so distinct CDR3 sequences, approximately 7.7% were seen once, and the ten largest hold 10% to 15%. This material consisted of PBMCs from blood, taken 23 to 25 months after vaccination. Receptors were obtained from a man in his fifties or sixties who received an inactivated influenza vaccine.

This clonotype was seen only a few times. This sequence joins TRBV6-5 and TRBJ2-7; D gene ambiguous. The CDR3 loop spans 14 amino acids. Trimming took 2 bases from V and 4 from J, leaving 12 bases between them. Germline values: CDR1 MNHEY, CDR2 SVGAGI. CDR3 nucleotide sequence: TGTGCCAGCAGTTACGGTCCCACCTTATACGAGCAGTACTTC. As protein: CASSYGPTLYEQYF.

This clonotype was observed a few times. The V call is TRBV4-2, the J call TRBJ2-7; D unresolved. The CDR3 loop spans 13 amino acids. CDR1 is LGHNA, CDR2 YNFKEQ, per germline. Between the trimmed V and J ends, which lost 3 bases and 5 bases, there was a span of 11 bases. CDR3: CASSHREQDEQYF. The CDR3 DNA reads TGTGCCAGCAGCCATCGAGAGCAAGACGAGCAGTACTTC.

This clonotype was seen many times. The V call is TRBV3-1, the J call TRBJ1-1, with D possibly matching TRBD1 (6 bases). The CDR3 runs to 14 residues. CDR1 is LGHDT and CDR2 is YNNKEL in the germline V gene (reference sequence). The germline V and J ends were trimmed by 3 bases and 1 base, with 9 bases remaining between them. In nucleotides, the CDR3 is TGTGCCAGCAGCCATCCACAGGGGAACACTGAAGCTTTCTTT. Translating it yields CASSHPQGNTEAFF.

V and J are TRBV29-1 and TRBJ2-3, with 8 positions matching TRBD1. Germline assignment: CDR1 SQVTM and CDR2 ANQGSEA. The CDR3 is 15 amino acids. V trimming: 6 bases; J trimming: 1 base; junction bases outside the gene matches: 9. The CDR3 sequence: CSVGGGQGGTDTQYF. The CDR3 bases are TGCAGCGTCGGGGGAGGACAGGGAGGCACAGATACGCAGTATTTT.

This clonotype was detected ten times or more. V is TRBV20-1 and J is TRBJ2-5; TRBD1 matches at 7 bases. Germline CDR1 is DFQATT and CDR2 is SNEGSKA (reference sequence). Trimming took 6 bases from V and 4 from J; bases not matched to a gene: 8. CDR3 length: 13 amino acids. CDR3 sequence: CSAPRTGTETQYF. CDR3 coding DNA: TGCAGTGCCCCCCGGACAGGAACAGAGACCCAGTACTTC.

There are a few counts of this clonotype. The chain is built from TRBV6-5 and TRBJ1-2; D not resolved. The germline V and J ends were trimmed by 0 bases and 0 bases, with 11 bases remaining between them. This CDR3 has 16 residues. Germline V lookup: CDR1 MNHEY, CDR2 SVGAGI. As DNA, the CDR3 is TGTGCCAGCAGTTACTCTCTCCCTGAAGCTAACTATGGCTACACCTTC. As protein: CASSYSLPEANYGYTF.

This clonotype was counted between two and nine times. The CDR3 nucleotides are TGTGCCTGGAGTGTAACCGGCTCAGTCAGCGAAAAACTGTTTTTT. Protein sequence: CAWSVTGSVSEKLFF. The chain carries TRBV30 and TRBJ1-4; the D is unclear. The CDR3 spans 15 residues. Germline CDR1 GTSNPN, CDR2 SVGIG (reference sequence). The V end was cut by 0 bases, the J end by 8 bases, with 16 bases between.

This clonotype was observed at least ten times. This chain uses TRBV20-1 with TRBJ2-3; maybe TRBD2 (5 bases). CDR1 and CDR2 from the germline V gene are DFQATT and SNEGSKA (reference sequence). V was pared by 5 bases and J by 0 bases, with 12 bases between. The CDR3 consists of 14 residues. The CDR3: CSAEAATSTDTQYF. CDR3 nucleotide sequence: TGCAGTGCTGAAGCGGCGACTAGCACAGATACGCAGTATTTT.

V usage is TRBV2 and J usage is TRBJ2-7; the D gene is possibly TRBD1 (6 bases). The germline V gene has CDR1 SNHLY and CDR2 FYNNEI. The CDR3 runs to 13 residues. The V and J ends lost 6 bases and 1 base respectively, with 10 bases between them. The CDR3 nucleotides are TGTGCCAGCAGACAGGGTTATTCCTACGAGCAGTACTTC. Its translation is CASRQGYSYEQYF.

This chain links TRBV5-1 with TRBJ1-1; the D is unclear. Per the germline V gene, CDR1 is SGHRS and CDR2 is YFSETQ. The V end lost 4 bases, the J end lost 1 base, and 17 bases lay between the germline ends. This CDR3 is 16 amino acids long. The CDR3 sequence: CASSPRLGAPNTEAFF. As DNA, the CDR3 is TGCGCCAGCAGCCCCAGGCTTGGAGCTCCGAACACTGAAGCTTTCTTT.